This T cell receptor (beta chain) was sequenced during a study of T cells after yellow fever vaccination. Overall study findings and caveats: Compared with primary, the secondary response was weaker and peaked at day 5, not 15.

The ends lost 1 base at V and 4 bases at J; junction bases unmatched: 5. This CDR3 is 16 amino acids long. Germline loops: CDR1 SGHTA, CDR2 FQGNSA. Each CDR3 protein gets one entry after TCRdb re-called the 5' RACE reads with MiXCR. The table has a few hundred thousand distinct CDR3 sequences, 6.7% seen once. This clonotype came up many times. Its antigen is as yet unknown. The specimen was CD4+ T cells sorted from PBMCs, collected on the day of the yellow fever booster vaccination. This TCR came from a man under 40 who received the YFV17D yellow fever vaccine. V is TRBV7-2 and J is TRBJ2-3, with 10 nucleotides matching TRBD2. The CDR3 DNA sequence: TGTGCCAGCAGCTTAGGTCCTAGCGGGAGTGCAGATACGCAGTATTTT. Residues: CASSLGPSGSADTQYF.